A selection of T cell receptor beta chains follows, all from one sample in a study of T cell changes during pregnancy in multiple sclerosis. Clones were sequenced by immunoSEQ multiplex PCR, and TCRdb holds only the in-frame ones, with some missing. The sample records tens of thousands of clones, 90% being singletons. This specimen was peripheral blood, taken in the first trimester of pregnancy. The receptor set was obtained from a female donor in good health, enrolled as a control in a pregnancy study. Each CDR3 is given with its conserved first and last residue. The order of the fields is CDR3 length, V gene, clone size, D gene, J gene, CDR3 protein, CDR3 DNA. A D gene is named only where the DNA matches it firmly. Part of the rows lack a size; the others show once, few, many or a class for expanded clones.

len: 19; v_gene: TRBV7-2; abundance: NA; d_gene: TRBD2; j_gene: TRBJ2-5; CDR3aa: CASNQRLAGASSSQETQYF; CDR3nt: TGTGCCAGCAACCAGAGGCTAGCGGGAGCGAGTTCTAGCCAAGAGACCCAGTACTTC
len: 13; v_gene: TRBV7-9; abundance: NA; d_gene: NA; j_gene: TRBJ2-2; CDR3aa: CASSWGSTGELFF; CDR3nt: TGTGCCAGCAGCTGGGGCTCCACCGGGGAGCTGTTTTTT
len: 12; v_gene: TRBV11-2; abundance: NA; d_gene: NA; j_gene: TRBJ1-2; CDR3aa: CASSTENYGYTF; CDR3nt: TGTGCCAGCAGCACAGAAAACTATGGCTACACCTTC
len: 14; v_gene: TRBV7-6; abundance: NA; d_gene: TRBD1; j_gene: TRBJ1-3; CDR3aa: CASSHDRDGNTIYF; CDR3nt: TGTGCCAGCAGCCACGACAGGGATGGAAACACCATATATTTT
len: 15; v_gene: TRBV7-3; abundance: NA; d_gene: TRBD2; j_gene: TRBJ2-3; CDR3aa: CASSLSGSEPDTQYF; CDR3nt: TGTGCCAGCAGTTTAAGCGGGAGCGAGCCAGATACGCAGTATTTT
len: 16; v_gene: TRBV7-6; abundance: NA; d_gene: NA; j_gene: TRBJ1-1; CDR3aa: CASSPSFPGLSTEAFF; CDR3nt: TGTGCCAGCAGCCCCAGTTTCCCGGGACTAAGCACTGAAGCTTTCTTT
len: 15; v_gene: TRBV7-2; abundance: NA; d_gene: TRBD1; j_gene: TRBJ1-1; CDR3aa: CASSTYRGGNTEAFF; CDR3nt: TGTGCCAGCAGCACCTACAGGGGGGGGAACACTGAAGCTTTCTTT
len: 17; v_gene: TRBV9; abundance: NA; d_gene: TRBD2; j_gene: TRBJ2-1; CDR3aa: CASSVAPTSGSYNEQFF; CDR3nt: TGTGCCAGCAGCGTAGCCCCGACTAGCGGCTCCTACAATGAGCAGTTCTTC
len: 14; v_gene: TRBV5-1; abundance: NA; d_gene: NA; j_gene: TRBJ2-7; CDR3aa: CASSSWGATYEQYF; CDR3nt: TGCGCCAGCAGCTCTTGGGGAGCCACCTACGAGCAGTACTTC
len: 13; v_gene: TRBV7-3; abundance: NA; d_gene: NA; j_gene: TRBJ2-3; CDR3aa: CASSLRGSDTQYF; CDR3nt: TGTGCCAGCAGCTTACGAGGATCAGATACGCAGTATTTT
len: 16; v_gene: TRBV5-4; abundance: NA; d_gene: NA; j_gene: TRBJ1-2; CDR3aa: CATASGGAGGNYGYTF; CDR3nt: TGTGCCACCGCGAGTGGGGGGGCCGGGGGTAACTATGGCTACACCTTC
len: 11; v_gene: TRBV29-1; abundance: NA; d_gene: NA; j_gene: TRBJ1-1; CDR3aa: CSADGGTEAFF; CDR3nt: TGCAGCGCCGACGGGGGGACTGAAGCTTTCTTT
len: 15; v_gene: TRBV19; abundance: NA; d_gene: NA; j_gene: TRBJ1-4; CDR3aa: CASSPLTATNEKLFF; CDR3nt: TGTGCCAGTAGCCCGTTGACAGCCACTAATGAAAAACTGTTTTTT
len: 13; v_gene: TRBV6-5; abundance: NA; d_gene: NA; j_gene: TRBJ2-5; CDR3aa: CASSQGRTGTQYF; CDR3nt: TGTGCCAGCAGTCAGGGCCGGACGGGGACCCAGTACTTC
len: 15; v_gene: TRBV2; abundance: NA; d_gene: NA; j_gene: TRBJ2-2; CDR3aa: CASSEPRPGTGELFF; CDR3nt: TGTGCCAGCAGTGAACCACGTCCGGGCACCGGGGAGCTGTTTTTT
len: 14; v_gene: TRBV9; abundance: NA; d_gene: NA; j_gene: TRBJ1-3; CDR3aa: CASSSGGLGYTIYF; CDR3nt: TGTGCCAGCAGCTCCGGGGGGTTGGGGTACACCATATATTTT
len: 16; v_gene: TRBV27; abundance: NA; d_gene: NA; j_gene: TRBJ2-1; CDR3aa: CASSLLGLGAYNEQFF; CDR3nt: TGTGCCAGCAGTTTATTGGGGCTAGGGGCCTACAATGAGCAGTTCTTC
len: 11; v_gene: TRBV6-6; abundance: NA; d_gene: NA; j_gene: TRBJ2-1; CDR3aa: CASTLHGEQFF; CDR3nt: TGTGCCAGCACCCTCCACGGTGAGCAGTTCTTC
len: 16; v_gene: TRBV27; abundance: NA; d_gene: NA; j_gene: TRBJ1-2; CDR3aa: CASSLNRDSRSGGYTF; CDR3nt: TGTGCCAGCAGTTTGAATCGGGACTCCCGATCGGGGGGCTACACCTTC
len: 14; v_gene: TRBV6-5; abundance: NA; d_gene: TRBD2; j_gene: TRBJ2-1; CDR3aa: CASSIAGGPNEQFF; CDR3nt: TGTGCCAGCAGCATAGCGGGAGGGCCCAATGAGCAGTTCTTC
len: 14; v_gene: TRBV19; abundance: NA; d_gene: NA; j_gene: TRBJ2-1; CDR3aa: CASSIYRGGDEQFF; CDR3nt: TGTGCCAGTAGTATCTACAGGGGAGGCGATGAGCAGTTCTTC
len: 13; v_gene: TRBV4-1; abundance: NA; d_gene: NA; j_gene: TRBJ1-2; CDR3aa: CASSHPWESGYTF; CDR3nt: TGCGCCAGCAGCCATCCTTGGGAGTCAGGCTACACCTTC
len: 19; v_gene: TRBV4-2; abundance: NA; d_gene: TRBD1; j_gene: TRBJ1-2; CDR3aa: CASSQAEPGQGLKNYGYTF; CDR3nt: TGTGCCAGCAGCCAAGCTGAACCGGGACAGGGGCTAAAAAACTATGGCTACACCTTC
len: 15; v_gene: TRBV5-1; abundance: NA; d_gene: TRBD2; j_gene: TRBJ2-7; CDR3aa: CASSFSSGASYEQYF; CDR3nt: TGCGCCAGCAGCTTTTCTAGCGGGGCTTCCTACGAGCAGTACTTC
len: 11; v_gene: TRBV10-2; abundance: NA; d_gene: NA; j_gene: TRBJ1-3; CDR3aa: CASEQRNTIYF; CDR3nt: TGCGCCAGCGAACAGAGAAACACCATATATTTT
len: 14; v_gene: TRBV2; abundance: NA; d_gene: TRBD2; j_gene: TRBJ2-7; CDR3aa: CASSTSGEGSEQYF; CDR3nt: TGTGCCAGCAGTACTAGCGGGGAAGGTAGCGAGCAGTACTTC
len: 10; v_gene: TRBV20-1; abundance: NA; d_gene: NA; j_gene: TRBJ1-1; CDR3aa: CSASNSEAFF; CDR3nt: TGCAGTGCTAGCAACAGTGAAGCTTTCTTT
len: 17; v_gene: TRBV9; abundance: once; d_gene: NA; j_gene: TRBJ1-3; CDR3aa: CASSVDWRRLTGNTIYF; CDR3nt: TGTGCCAGCAGCGTAGATTGGAGAAGGTTGACTGGAAACACCATATATTTT
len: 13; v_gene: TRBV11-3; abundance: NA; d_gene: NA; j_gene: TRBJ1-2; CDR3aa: CASSPTNTYGYTF; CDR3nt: TGTGCCAGCAGCCCGACAAATACCTATGGCTACACCTTC
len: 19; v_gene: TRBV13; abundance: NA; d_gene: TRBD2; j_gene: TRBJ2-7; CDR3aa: CASSPFGTGRTSGAYEQYF; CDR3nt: TGTGCCAGCAGCCCCTTTGGGACCGGAAGGACTAGCGGGGCCTACGAGCAGTACTTC
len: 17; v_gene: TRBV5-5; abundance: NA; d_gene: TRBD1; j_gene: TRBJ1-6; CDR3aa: CASSLYLGQGAGSPLHF; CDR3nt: TGTGCCAGCAGCTTGTACCTGGGACAGGGGGCTGGTTCACCCCTCCACTTT
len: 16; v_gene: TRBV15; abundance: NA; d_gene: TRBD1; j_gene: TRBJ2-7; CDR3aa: CATSRDRAGGAYEQYF; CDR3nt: TGTGCCACCAGCAGAGATCGGGCAGGGGGCGCCTACGAGCAGTACTTC
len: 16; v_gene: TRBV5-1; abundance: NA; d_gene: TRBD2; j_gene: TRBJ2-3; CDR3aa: CASSLTSGRARDTQYF; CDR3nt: TGCGCCAGCAGCTTGACTAGCGGGAGGGCAAGAGATACGCAGTATTTT
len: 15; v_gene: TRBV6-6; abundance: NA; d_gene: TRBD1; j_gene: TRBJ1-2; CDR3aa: CASSYPGQGEGGYTF; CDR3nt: TGTGCCAGCAGTTACCCGGGACAGGGAGAGGGTGGCTACACCTTC
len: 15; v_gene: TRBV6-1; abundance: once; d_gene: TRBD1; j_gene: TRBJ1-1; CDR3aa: CASSGTGGTNTEAFF; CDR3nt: TGTGCCAGCAGTGGAACAGGGGGCACGAACACTGAAGCTTTCTTT